A single sample gave rise to the 28 T cell receptor beta chains below, sequenced in a study of cytomegalovirus exposure and HLA in healthy donors (dated by TCRdb to the late 2010s). Receptor amplification or capture employed the immunoSEQ multiplex PCR assay. The multiplex PCR relied on a mix of 60 forward primers for TCR Vbeta segments and 13 reverse primers for TCR Jbeta segments. The table comes from immuneACCESS by way of TCRdb, which keeps in-frame sequences with V and J called. Part of the clones is missing from these tables; in studies checked, under half for an unresolved V gene and the rest for unknown reasons. This sample is represented by around 95,000 clones; about 75% of them were singletons. The ten largest clones take up roughly a tenth of the sample. The sample comprised PBMCs. The receptors come from a man aged 30-40 years in good health and CMV-seropositive.

The gene calls are TRBV6-4 and TRBJ2-1; the match to TRBD2 covers 7 bases. V was pared by 4 bases and J by 0 bases, with 6 bases of the junction left unmatched. From germline, CDR1 is MRHNA and CDR2 SNTAGT. The CDR3 runs to 16 residues. This CDR3 reads CASSVSGGGSYNEQFF. Here the CDR3 DNA reads TGTGCCAGCAGTGTCTCGGGGGGTGGCTCCTACAATGAGCAGTTCTTC.

The chain uses TRBV30 and TRBJ2-4, with 7 bases fitting TRBD2. Germline values: CDR1 GTSNPN, CDR2 SVGIG (reference sequence). The CDR3 has 12 amino acids. V shed 1 base and J 6 bases; nucleotides not matched to a gene: 0. CDR3 bases: TGTGCCTGGAGTGGCGGGGGAAACATTCAGTACTTC. It encodes CAWSGGGNIQYF.

The J gene is TRBJ2-1, the V gene TRBV7-9; 9 nucleotides match TRBD2. Germline V gene sequence: CDR1 SEHNR, CDR2 FQNEAQ (reference sequence). The CDR3 spans 15 residues. Unmatched junction bases numbered 6, after V lost 2 bases and J lost 7 bases. CDR3: CASSLWLAGTNEQFF. In DNA, the CDR3 is TGTGCCAGCAGCTTATGGCTAGCGGGGACTAATGAGCAGTTCTTC.

The rearrangement joins TRBV6-5 to TRBJ2-5; D is possibly TRBD2 (6 bases). Trimming left V 7 bases short and J 5 bases short, with 8 bases between. CDR1 MNHEY and CDR2 SVGAGI come from the germline V gene. CDR3 length: 11 amino acids. The CDR3 DNA reads TGTGCCAGCATTCGGGGGGAGACCCAGTACTTC. Encoded protein: CASIRGETQYF.

This clone was recorded only once. The gene calls are TRBV7-9 and TRBJ2-5; possible D gene TRBD2, 6 bases. Trimming removed 7 bases from V and 4 bases from J, with 16 bases in between. This CDR3 is 14 amino acids long. Germline V gives CDR1 SEHNR, CDR2 FQNEAQ (reference sequence). The chain's CDR3 is CASTGGEWGETQYF. The CDR3, as DNA: TGTGCCAGCACAGGCGGGGAATGGGGAGAGACCCAGTACTTC. The whole variable domain, filled in from reference TRBV7-9 and TRBJ2-5, reads DTGVSQNPRHKITKRGQNVTFRCDPISEHNRLYWYRQTLGQGPEFLTYFQNEAQLEKSRLLSDRFSAERPKGSFSTLEIQRTEQGDSAMYLCASTGGEWGETQYFGPGTRLLVL.

This chain connects TRBV11-2 to TRBJ2-3; D perhaps matches TRBD2 (6 bases). Per germline, CDR1 SGHAT and CDR2 FQNNGV. Trimming took off 7 bases at V and 2 bases at J, with 13 bases between the two ends. CDR3 length: 14 residues. The DNA for the CDR3 is TGTGCCAGCACGCCTCGGGGGACCACAGATACGCAGTATTTT. Its protein product is CASTPRGTTDTQYF.

The V and J genes are TRBV7-3 and TRBJ2-5; maybe TRBD2 (5 bases). V lost 5 bases, J lost 5 bases, and 24 bases lay in between. The CDR3 has 17 amino acids. CDR1 and CDR2 (germline): SGHTA, FQGTGA. The CDR3 loop reads CASSPGDLGGLGETQYF. CDR3 bases: TGTGCCAGCAGCCCCGGGGATCTCGGCGGTTTAGGGGAGACCCAGTACTTC.

On this clone itself: Germline is not matched at one junction end, which may reflect a read error. The rearrangement joins TRBV7-9 to TRBJ1-2, with TRBD1 matching 10 bases. CDR1 and CDR2 from the germline V gene are SEHNR and FQNEAQ (reference sequence). CDR3 length: 16 amino acids. As DNA, the CDR3 is TGTTCCAGCAGCTCCTCGTATGGACAGGGGGTGAAGGGCTACACCTTC. Its protein product is CSSSSSYGQGVKGYTF.

V is TRBV9 and J is TRBJ2-2; 9 nucleotides agree with TRBD1. V shed 2 bases and J 3 bases; nucleotides not matched to a gene: 5. The CDR3 extends over 16 amino acids. The germline gives CDR1 SGDLS, CDR2 YYNGEE. The CDR3 spells CASSVKGQGDTGELFF. The CDR3 DNA reads TGTGCCAGCAGCGTGAAGGGACAGGGAGACACCGGGGAGCTGTTTTTT.

The rearrangement links TRBV28 to TRBJ1-2; D gene uncertain. V was shortened by 3 bases and J by 8 bases, with 7 bases between the two germline ends. CDR1 is MDHEN, CDR2 SYDVKM, per germline. The CDR3 extends over 11 amino acids. CDR3 coding DNA: TGTGCCAGCAGTTTTCCTAACGGCTACACCTTC. Amino acids: CASSFPNGYTF.

V and J are TRBV6-6 and TRBJ2-5, with D possibly being TRBD1 (6 bases). Germline V gene sequence: CDR1 MNHNY, CDR2 SVGAGI (reference sequence). The CDR3 consists of 14 residues. V was pared by 7 bases and J by 11 bases, with 23 bases between. Written as DNA, the CDR3 is TGTGCCAGCAACCGGGACACCGGTCCGGGTGAGCAGTACTTC. Translating gives CASNRDTGPGEQYF.

This chain joins TRBV29-1 and TRBJ2-7, with TRBD1 matching over 8 bases. This CDR3 has 12 amino acids. Looked up from germline, CDR1 is SQVTM and CDR2 is ANQGSEA. The CDR3 region is CSYRTGPYEQYF. The CDR3 DNA is TGCAGTTACCGGACAGGGCCTTACGAGCAGTACTTC.

CDR3 protein: CASSLGFWQSYEQYF. The CDR3 nucleotides are TGTGCCAGCAGCTTGGGGTTTTGGCAATCCTACGAGCAGTACTTC. This chain joins TRBV5-8 and TRBJ2-7, with D hard to call. The CDR3 is 15 amino acids. Germline CDR1 and CDR2: SGHTS and YDEGEE. The V end was cut by 0 bases, the J end by 1 base, with 11 bases between.

This clone is a singleton in its sample. The chain links TRBV13 to TRBJ1-6; a possible D gene is TRBD1 (5 bases). The germline gives CDR1 PRHDT, CDR2 FYEKMQ (reference sequence). Trimming shortened V by 5 bases and J by 3 bases, and 17 bases separated the two germline ends. The CDR3 loop spans 17 amino acids. The CDR3 sequence is CASSRRARGGYNSPLHF. The CDR3 nucleotides read TGTGCCAGCAGCCGGAGGGCCCGCGGGGGCTATAATTCACCCCTCCACTTT.

J is TRBJ2-5 and V is TRBV11-3; 8 bases align to TRBD2. Per germline, CDR1 SGHNT and CDR2 YENEEA. The length of the CDR3 is 15 residues. Trimming removed 3 bases from V and 1 base from J; junction bases left unmatched: 4. In DNA form, the CDR3 reads TGTGCCAGCAGCTTCAGCGGGGGCTTCCAAGAGACCCAGTACTTC. Protein: CASSFSGGFQETQYF.

V is TRBV20-1 and J is TRBJ2-7, with 7 bases lining up with TRBD1. V shed 7 bases and J 5 bases; nucleotides not matched to a gene: 2. This CDR3 has 10 amino acids. Germline-derived CDR1 and CDR2 are DFQATT and SNEGSKA (reference sequence). The CDR3 is CSVGGDEQYF. CDR3 in DNA: TGCAGTGTAGGGGGCGACGAGCAGTACTTC.

J is TRBJ2-5 and V is TRBV9; 12 bases match TRBD2. The ends lost 4 bases at V and 2 bases at J; junction bases unmatched: 3. Germline V gene lookup returns CDR1 SGDLS and CDR2 YYNGEE. The CDR3 length is 15 residues. CDR3 protein: CASSKTSGGQETQYF. The CDR3 DNA reads TGTGCCAGCAGCAAGACTAGCGGGGGACAAGAGACCCAGTACTTC.

The chain couples TRBV11-2 to TRBJ1-2, with 10 bases lining up with TRBD1. Germline lookup yields CDR1 SGHAT and CDR2 FQNNGV. CDR3 length: 16 residues. V shed 4 bases and J 2 bases; nucleotides not matched to a gene: 7. As DNA, the CDR3 is TGTGCCAGCAGCTGGGGTGGGACAGGGGCCAACTATGGCTACACCTTC. This gives the protein CASSWGGTGANYGYTF.

The V and J genes are TRBV30 and TRBJ1-2; TRBD1 matches at 8 bases. The CDR3 covers 14 residues. Germline-derived CDR1 and CDR2 are GTSNPN and SVGIG (reference sequence). The V gene end was trimmed by 3 bases and the J gene end by 6 bases; junction bases not matched to a gene: 9. Written as DNA, the CDR3 is TGTGCCTGGAGCCCTGGACAGGGCAGTAATGGCTACACCTTC. Translation: CAWSPGQGSNGYTF.

The chain employs TRBV6-1 and TRBJ2-7; 13 nucleotides match TRBD2. The CDR3 has 18 residues. Germline-derived CDR1 and CDR2 are MNHNS and SASEGT. Trimming cost V 2 bases and J 0 bases; bases outside gene matches: 7. The CDR3 nucleotides read TGTGCCAGCAGTGAATCTCGGACTAGCGGGGGCTCCTCCTACGAGCAGTACTTC. Its translation is CASSESRTSGGSSYEQYF.

This clone was picked up one time. The chain combines TRBV5-6 with TRBJ2-5, with D tentatively TRBD2 (7 bases). The V end lost 4 bases, the J end lost 4 bases, and 14 bases lay between the germline ends. Germline values: CDR1 SGHDT, CDR2 YYEEEE. The CDR3 runs 14 residues. Here the CDR3 DNA reads TGTGCCAGCAGCACCCCCCGGGGGGCAGAGACCCAGTACTTC. This gives the protein CASSTPRGAETQYF.

Only one count was recorded for this clone. This chain uses TRBV7-9 with TRBJ2-5; 7 positions agree with TRBD2. Germline V gene sequence: CDR1 SEHNR, CDR2 FQNEAQ (reference sequence). The ends lost 5 bases at V and 3 bases at J; junction bases unmatched: 3. The CDR3 runs 13 residues. CDR3 protein: CASSPSGKETQYF. The DNA of the CDR3 is TGTGCCAGCAGCCCTAGCGGAAAAGAGACCCAGTACTTC.

This chain connects TRBV2 to TRBJ2-7; 8 nucleotides line up with TRBD1. Germline CDR1 SNHLY, CDR2 FYNNEI. Trimming took 8 bases from V and 7 from J; bases not matched to a gene: 25. CDR3 length: 18 amino acids. The CDR3 sequence: CASGGQALGSLAPREQYF. The CDR3 bases are TGTGCCAGCGGGGGACAGGCTCTAGGGTCACTCGCCCCCCGGGAGCAGTACTTC.

The V gene is TRBV4-2, the J gene TRBJ1-3, with TRBD1 matching over 8 bases. Germline lookup yields CDR1 LGHNA and CDR2 YNFKEQ. There are 14 residues in the CDR3. J gave up 3 bases and V 4 bases, and 2 bases lay outside the gene matches. The CDR3 protein is CASSPDRVGNTIYF. DNA of the CDR3: TGTGCCAGCAGCCCGGACAGGGTTGGAAACACCATATATTTT.

V and J are TRBV5-1 and TRBJ2-7, with D maybe TRBD1 (6 bases). Trimming removed 3 bases at V and 2 bases at J, with 15 bases between. This CDR3 contains 15 residues. Germline V CDR1 and CDR2: SGHRS, YFSETQ. The CDR3: CASSWQQGTPYEQYF. CDR3 DNA: TGCGCCAGCAGCTGGCAACAGGGTACCCCCTACGAGCAGTACTTC.

This chain joins TRBV18 and TRBJ1-1; D remains ambiguous. Between the trimmed V and J ends, which lost 0 bases and 0 bases, there was a span of 11 bases. Germline V gene lookup returns CDR1 KGHSH and CDR2 LQKENI. The CDR3 has 16 residues. CDR3 loop: CASSPPRAGMNTEAFF. CDR3 nucleotides: TGTGCCAGCTCACCACCGAGGGCGGGGATGAACACTGAAGCTTTCTTT.

This clone appeared a few times. The rearrangement joins TRBV5-5 to TRBJ1-1; a weak D match, TRBD1 (6 bases). From germline, CDR1 is SGHKS and CDR2 YYEKEE (reference sequence). This CDR3 comprises 15 residues. With 2 bases removed from V and 4 bases from J, the gap between germline ends came to 15 bases. The CDR3 region is CASSLTLGAGTEAFF. The DNA of the CDR3 is TGTGCCAGCAGCTTAACTCTGGGGGCCGGCACTGAAGCTTTCTTT. The full variable domain, in which reference TRBV5-5 and TRBJ1-1 provide the parts outside the CDR3, is DAGVTQSPTHLIKTRGQQVTLRCSPISGHKSVSWYQQVLGQGPQFIFQYYEKEERGRGNFPDRFSARQFPNYSSELNVNALLLGDSALYLCASSLTLGAGTEAFFGQGTRLTVV.

This chain links TRBV21-1 with TRBJ1-1; the DNA was not used to check the table's D call, TRBD1. TRBV21-1 constitutes a pseudogene. The CDR3 has 14 amino acids. The CDR3 reads CASSARQGNTEAFF. The CDR3 region has the DNA TGTGCCAGCAGCGCCCGACAGGGCAACACTGAAGCTTTCTTT.